A single sample gave rise to the 5 T cell receptor beta chains below, sequenced in a study of CD8 T cells in ankylosing spondylitis. Study observations and caveats: Characteristic of ankylosing spondylitis blood, it appeared, was a TCR beta motif comprising roughly eight highly homologous variants.

These receptors are not linked to any known antigen. TCRdb passed the 5' RACE reads through MiXCR, listing each CDR3 protein once. The sample carries some 220,000 distinct CDR3 sequences, about 7.3% recorded once. The specimen was blood, either unsorted or a sorted T cell fraction (not recorded which). These receptors all stem from a male donor with ankylosing spondylitis.

In this sample, this clonotype turned up many times. The J gene is TRBJ2-5, the V gene TRBV30; D is uncertain. Trimming left V 4 bases short and J 5 bases short, with 11 bases between. Germline CDR1 reads GTSNPN; CDR2 reads SVGIG (reference sequence). This CDR3 has 12 amino acids. The DNA for the CDR3 is TGTGCCTGGATCCTCAACCCGGAGACCCAGTACTTC. Translation gives CAWILNPETQYF.

This clonotype appeared a few times. This chain joins TRBV7-2 and TRBJ2-3, with D hard to call. Germline lookup yields CDR1 SGHTA and CDR2 FQGNSA. The V and J ends lost 2 bases and 2 bases respectively, with 14 bases between them. The CDR3 totals 16 residues. CDR3 protein: CASSLFHRVFTDTQYF. The CDR3 DNA follows: TGTGCCAGCAGCTTATTTCATCGGGTTTTCACAGATACGCAGTATTTT. Looking up the rest from reference TRBV7-2 and TRBJ2-3 gives the full variable domain: GAGVSQSPSNKVTEKGKDVELRCDPISGHTALYWYRQSLGQGLEFLIYFQGNSAPDKSGLPSDRFSAERTGGSVSTLTIQRTQQEDSAVYLCASSLFHRVFTDTQYFGPGTRLTVL.

This clonotype was observed at least ten times. The rearrangement links TRBV7-9 to TRBJ1-1; D is undetermined. The germline V gene has CDR1 SEHNR and CDR2 FQNEAQ (reference sequence). CDR3 length equals 14 residues. Trimming took 5 bases from V and 0 from J, leaving 10 bases between them. The CDR3 sequence is CASSVTQMNTEAFF. CDR3 bases: TGTGCCAGCAGCGTGACACAGATGAACACTGAAGCTTTCTTT.

Many counts were recorded for this clonotype. The J gene is TRBJ2-1, the V gene TRBV9; 12 bases align to TRBD2. The CDR3 covers 14 residues. V gave up 3 bases and J gave up 7 bases; unmatched junction bases: 2. CDR1 and CDR2 from the germline V gene are SGDLS and YYNGEE. CDR3 amino acids: CASSASGRENEQFF. In DNA form, the CDR3 reads TGTGCCAGCAGCGCTAGCGGGAGGGAGAATGAGCAGTTCTTC.

This clonotype was picked up many times. The genes are TRBV7-9 and TRBJ2-6; D is unresolved. Per the germline V gene, CDR1 is SEHNR and CDR2 is FQNEAQ (reference sequence). V gave up 3 bases and J gave up 1 base, with 13 bases separating them. The CDR3 extends over 17 amino acids. CDR3 DNA: TGTGCCAGCAGCTTCCCAGATTCCTCATCTGGGGCCAACGTCCTGACTTTC. It is translated as CASSFPDSSSGANVLTF.